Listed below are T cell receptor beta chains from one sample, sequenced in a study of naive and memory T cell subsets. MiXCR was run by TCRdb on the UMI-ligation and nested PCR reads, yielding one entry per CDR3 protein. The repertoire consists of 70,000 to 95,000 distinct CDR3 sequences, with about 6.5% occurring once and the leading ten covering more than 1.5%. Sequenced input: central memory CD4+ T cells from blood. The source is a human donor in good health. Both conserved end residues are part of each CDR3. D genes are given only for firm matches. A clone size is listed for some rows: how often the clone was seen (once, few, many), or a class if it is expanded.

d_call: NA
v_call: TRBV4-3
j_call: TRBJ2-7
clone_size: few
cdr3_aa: CASSQEDGVEQYF
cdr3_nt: TGCGCCAGCAGCCAAGAGGACGGCGTGGAGCAGTACTTC

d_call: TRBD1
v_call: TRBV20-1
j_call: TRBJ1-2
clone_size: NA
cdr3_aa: CSAQQGLDYGYTF
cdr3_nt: TGCAGTGCCCAACAGGGGTTAGACTATGGCTACACCTTC

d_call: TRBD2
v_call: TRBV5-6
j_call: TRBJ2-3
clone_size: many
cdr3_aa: CASSGSFASGRSTDTQYF
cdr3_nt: TGTGCCAGCAGCGGAAGTTTTGCTAGCGGGCGAAGCACAGATACGCAGTATTTT

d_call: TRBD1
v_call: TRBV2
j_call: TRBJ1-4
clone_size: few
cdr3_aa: CASDRGREKLFF
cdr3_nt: TGTGCCAGTGACAGGGGGCGCGAAAAACTGTTTTTT

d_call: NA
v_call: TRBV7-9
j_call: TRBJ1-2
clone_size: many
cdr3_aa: CASRGAWTDGYTF
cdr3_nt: TGTGCCAGCAGGGGCGCGTGGACTGACGGCTACACCTTC

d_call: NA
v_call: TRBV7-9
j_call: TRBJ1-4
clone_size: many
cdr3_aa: CASSLGGGPNEKLFF
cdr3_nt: TGTGCCAGCAGCTTAGGTGGGGGACCCAATGAAAAACTGTTTTTT

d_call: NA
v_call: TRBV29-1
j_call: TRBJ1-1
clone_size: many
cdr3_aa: CSVGWGTAEAFF
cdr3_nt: TGCAGCGTTGGATGGGGTACCGCTGAAGCTTTCTTT

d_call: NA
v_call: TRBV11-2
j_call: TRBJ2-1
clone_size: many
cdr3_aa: CASSLAEINEQFF
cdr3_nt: TGTGCCAGCAGCTTAGCAGAGATTAATGAGCAGTTCTTC

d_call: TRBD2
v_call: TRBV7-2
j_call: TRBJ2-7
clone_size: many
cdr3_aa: CASSSASSGAVSREQYF
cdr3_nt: TGTGCCAGCAGCTCCGCCTCTAGCGGGGCAGTCTCGCGCGAGCAGTACTTC

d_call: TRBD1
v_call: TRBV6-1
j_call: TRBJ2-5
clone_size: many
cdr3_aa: CASSVEQGGKTQYF
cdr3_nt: TGTGCCAGCAGTGTAGAACAGGGGGGAAAGACCCAGTACTTC

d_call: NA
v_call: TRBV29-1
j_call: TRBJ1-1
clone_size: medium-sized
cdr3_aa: CSVEDPRTGKRTEAFF
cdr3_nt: TGCAGCGTTGAAGATCCAAGGACCGGTAAGAGGACTGAAGCTTTCTTT

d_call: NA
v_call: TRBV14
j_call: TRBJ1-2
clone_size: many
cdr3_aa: CASSQQAVYGYTF
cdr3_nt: TGTGCCAGCAGCCAGCAGGCCGTCTATGGCTACACCTTC

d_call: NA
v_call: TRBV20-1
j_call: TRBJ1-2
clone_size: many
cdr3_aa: CSAKGAGYGYTF
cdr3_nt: TGCAGTGCTAAAGGGGCTGGCTATGGCTACACCTTC

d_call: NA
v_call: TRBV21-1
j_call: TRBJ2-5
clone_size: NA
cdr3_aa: CAPSTQPPPGYQETQYF
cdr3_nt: TGTGCCCCTAGCACACAACCCCCCCCGGGGTACCAAGAGACCCAGTACTTC

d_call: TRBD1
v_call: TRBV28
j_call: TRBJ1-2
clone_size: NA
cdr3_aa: CASSVVRQGRYGYTF
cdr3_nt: TGTGCCAGCAGCGTTGTTAGACAGGGTCGCTATGGCTACACCTTC

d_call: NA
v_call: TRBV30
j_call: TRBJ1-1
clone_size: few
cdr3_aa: CAWNGQLGLTMNTEAFF
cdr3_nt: TGTGCCTGGAACGGGCAGCTAGGCCTTACGATGAACACTGAAGCTTTCTTT

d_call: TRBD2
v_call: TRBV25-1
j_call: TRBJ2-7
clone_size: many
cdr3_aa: CAGIFPGTSGRAWNEQYF
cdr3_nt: TGTGCCGGTATTTTCCCCGGGACTAGCGGGAGGGCCTGGAACGAGCAGTACTTC

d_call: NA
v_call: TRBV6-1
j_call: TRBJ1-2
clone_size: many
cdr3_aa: CASSEGGAPPLYGYTF
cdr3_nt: TGTGCCAGCAGTGAAGGAGGAGCCCCACCTCTATATGGCTACACCTTC

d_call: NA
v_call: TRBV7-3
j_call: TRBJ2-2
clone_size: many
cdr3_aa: CASSPRGGDTGELFF
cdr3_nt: TGTGCCAGCAGCCCCCGGGGAGGCGACACCGGGGAGCTGTTTTTT

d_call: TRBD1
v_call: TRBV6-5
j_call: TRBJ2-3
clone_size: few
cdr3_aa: CASSYLGQGTDTQYF
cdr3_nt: TGTGCCAGCAGTTACTTGGGACAGGGCACAGATACGCAGTATTTT

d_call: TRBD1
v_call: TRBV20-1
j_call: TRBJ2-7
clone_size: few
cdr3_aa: CSAPSDRAYEQYF
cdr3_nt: TGCAGTGCCCCCTCGGACAGGGCCTACGAGCAGTACTTC

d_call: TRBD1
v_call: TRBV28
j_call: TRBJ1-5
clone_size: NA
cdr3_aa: CASSSGGAGQPQHF
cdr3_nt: TGTGCCAGCAGTTCAGGGGGCGCGGGTCAGCCCCAGCATTTT